These 10 T cell receptor beta chains were all obtained from the same sample, sequenced in a study of CD8+ T cells in alopecia areata. RNA, once extracted, was reverse transcribed into cDNA for use as the sequencing template. Profiled with immunoSEQ multiplex PCR; TCRdb holds only in-frame clones, not every one. Of some 150,000 clones in the sample, under 60% were seen once. The sequences come from CD8+ T cells sorted from blood, collected at week 0. The receptor source for this set is a human donor with alopecia areata.

This clone was observed a handful of times. This chain connects TRBV29-1 to TRBJ2-1; 7 nucleotides line up with TRBD2. Germline V lookup: CDR1 SQVTM, CDR2 ANQGSEA. V trimming: 2 bases; J trimming: 2 bases; junction bases outside the gene matches: 3. This CDR3 has 14 residues. The CDR3 coding sequence is TGCAGCGTTGAACCAGGGAGGGCCTACAATGAGCAGTTCTTC. It is translated as CSVEPGRAYNEQFF.

This clone was seen only a few times. The chain is built from TRBV30 and TRBJ2-1; D is possibly TRBD2 (5 bases). The germline V and J ends were trimmed by 5 bases and 0 bases, with 11 bases remaining between them. The CDR3 sequence is 14 residues long. Germline CDR1 and CDR2: GTSNPN and SVGIG (reference sequence). CDR3 protein: CAWELGSSYNEQFF. The CDR3 coding sequence is TGTGCCTGGGAACTAGGGAGCTCCTACAATGAGCAGTTCTTC.

This clone was counted at least ten times. The chain combines TRBV11-2 with TRBJ2-3; no definite D call. This CDR3 region has 15 residues. CDR1 and CDR2 (germline): SGHAT, FQNNGV. The V and J ends lost 5 bases and 0 bases respectively, with 12 bases between them. CDR3 DNA sequence: TGTGCCAGCAGCCTTCGGTTCTCTAGCACAGATACGCAGTATTTT. Its translation: CASSLRFSSTDTQYF.

The chain employs TRBV2 and TRBJ1-2; 7 positions match TRBD1. V shed 3 bases and J 3 bases; nucleotides not matched to a gene: 1. The CDR3 runs to 13 residues. CDR1 is SNHLY and CDR2 is FYNNEI in the germline V gene. The CDR3 DNA is TGTGCCAGCAGTGATGGGACAGACTATGGCTACACCTTC. It yields the protein CASSDGTDYGYTF.

The table lists this clone with a few counts. CDR3 region: CASSLEGVEQYF. CDR3 bases: TGTGCCAGCAGCTTAGAGGGAGTCGAGCAGTACTTC. The chain carries TRBV7-9 and TRBJ2-7; a possible D gene is TRBD2 (5 bases). V dropped 1 base and J dropped 6 bases, with 7 bases sitting between them. The length of the CDR3 is 12 residues. Germline V gene lookup returns CDR1 SEHNR and CDR2 FQNEAQ (reference sequence).

Only a few counts were recorded for this clone. The chain carries TRBV6-6 and TRBJ2-6, with D possibly TRBD2 on 6 matching bases. CDR3 length: 16 amino acids. From germline, CDR1 is MNHNY and CDR2 SVGAGI (reference sequence). The V and J ends lost 3 bases and 2 bases respectively, with 11 bases between them. The CDR3 DNA is TGTGCCAGCAGTTATTCGGAGGGACCTGGGGCCAACGTCCTGACTTTC. Encoded protein: CASSYSEGPGANVLTF.

CDR3: CASSLAHSRAYEQYF. The CDR3 bases are TGCGCCAGCAGCTTGGCTCATTCAAGGGCCTACGAGCAGTACTTC. The chain employs TRBV5-1 and TRBJ2-7; no clear D. The CDR3 has 15 residues. Germline CDR1 reads SGHRS; CDR2 reads YFSETQ. With 0 bases removed from V and 2 bases from J, the gap between germline ends came to 12 bases.

The chain links TRBV5-1 to TRBJ1-2; D is uncertain. V was clipped by 0 bases and J by 8 bases, with 26 bases between them. This CDR3 has 18 amino acids. CDR1 and CDR2 (germline): SGHRS, YFSETQ. Written as DNA, the CDR3 is TGCGCCAGCAGCTTGGGAGGCTCGGCTTCGACCCCATATGGCGGCTACACCTTC. As protein: CASSLGGSASTPYGGYTF.

This clone is a singleton in its sample. The chain carries TRBV29-1 and TRBJ1-1; D remains ambiguous. Per the germline V gene, CDR1 is SQVTM and CDR2 is ANQGSEA. The CDR3 loop spans 13 amino acids. The V end was cut by 6 bases, the J end by 5 bases, with 16 bases between. CDR3 DNA: TGCAGCGTCTCCACCCCGGACCGGACTGAAGCTTTCTTT. This translates into CSVSTPDRTEAFF.

The J gene is TRBJ1-1, the V gene TRBV29-1; TRBD1 aligns across 10 bases. Germline V gives CDR1 SQVTM, CDR2 ANQGSEA. CDR3 length: 16 amino acids. Trimming cost V 6 bases and J 1 base; bases outside gene matches: 11. The CDR3 region is CSVSIKRQGANTEAFF. In DNA, the CDR3 is TGCAGCGTCTCTATCAAACGACAGGGGGCGAACACTGAAGCTTTCTTT. The variable domain in full, completed from reference TRBV29-1 and TRBJ1-1, reads SAVISQKPSRDICQRGTSLTIQCQVDSQVTMMFWYRQQPGQSLTLIATANQGSEATYESGFVIDKFPISRPNLTFSTLTVSNMSPEDSSIYLCSVSIKRQGANTEAFFGQGTRLTVV.